These T cell receptor beta chains were read from a single sample in a study of T cell responses to AZD1222 COVID-19 vaccine. Some clones are missing from TCRdb's copy, which holds only in-frame ones; the method was immunoSEQ multiplex PCR. Counted here are 100,000 or so clones, about 86% occurring once; the ten biggest clones make up 15% to 20%. The material was peripheral blood, obtained on day 0 of AZD1222 vaccination. The receptors stem from an adult in good health. The conserved cysteine and the conserved F or W are not part of the CDR3 here.

CDR3 protein | J gene | CDR3 length | V gene
ASSLQAGNTDTQY | TRBJ2-3 | 13 | TRBV7-3
ASSMGQTLLNTEAF | TRBJ1-1 | 14 | TRBV19
ASSYSGGNTEAF | TRBJ1-1 | 12 | TRBV6-5
ASSYGSQGALEAF | TRBJ1-1 | 13 | TRBV6-5
ASSGSGGYNEQF | TRBJ2-1 | 12 | TRBV9
ASSIWGVNTEAF | TRBJ1-1 | 12 | TRBV19
ASSLERGRVSPTY | TRBJ2-7 | 13 | TRBV7-2
ASRRLESTDTQY | TRBJ2-3 | 12 | TRBV7-8
ASSYSYREDATEAF | TRBJ1-1 | 14 | TRBV6-5
ASRRSGNTEAF | TRBJ1-1 | 11 | TRBV25-1
ASSLDSENSPLH | TRBJ1-6 | 12 | TRBV7-9
ASSSPGQGSYGYT | TRBJ1-2 | 13 | TRBV28
AWSVTRGLTEAF | TRBJ1-1 | 12 | TRBV30
ASSPSVEGETQY | TRBJ2-5 | 12 | TRBV18
ASSHDRDYEQY | TRBJ2-7 | 11 | TRBV4-1
ASGPPTGGSSEQF | TRBJ2-1 | 13 | TRBV12-5
ASSYSFGTGGNTIY | TRBJ1-3 | 14 | TRBV6-5
ASTTDRGPVRRGEQF | TRBJ2-1 | 15 | TRBV19
ASSISVTANAWGNEKLF | TRBJ1-4 | 17 | TRBV19
ASSVEGTGDTEAF | TRBJ1-1 | 13 | TRBV9
ASSGSGNQPQH | TRBJ1-5 | 11 | TRBV2
ASSPSGLNSPLH | TRBJ1-6 | 12 | TRBV11-3
ASSTDSYGYT | TRBJ1-2 | 10 | TRBV10-2
AASGSNYEQY | TRBJ2-7 | 10 | TRBV6-6
AIRMTGPDYEQY | TRBJ2-7 | 12 | TRBV10-3
ASSLPGQGEYEQY | TRBJ2-7 | 13 | TRBV11-2
ASSLAGGHNEQF | TRBJ2-1 | 12 | TRBV6-5
ASSDRTGPYEQY | TRBJ2-7 | 12 | TRBV5-1
ASSLGETGFNTIY | TRBJ1-3 | 13 | TRBV5-1
ASSLERSRQHEQY | TRBJ2-7 | 13 | TRBV11-1
ASSLGAGGPF | TRBJ2-1 | 10 | TRBV7-9
SVEGRFNEQF | TRBJ2-1 | 10 | TRBV29-1
ASSLEGHTNEKLF | TRBJ1-4 | 13 | TRBV5-6
ASSRRDSNEQF | TRBJ2-1 | 11 | TRBV3-1/TRBV3-2
ASSRRDRGGYT | TRBJ1-2 | 11 | TRBV28
ASSPGTGIRYGYT | TRBJ1-2 | 13 | TRBV18